This paragraph covers one TCR beta chain sequence. CDR1 is MGHDK, CDR2 SYGVNS, per germline. The CDR3 has 15 residues. The V and J ends lost 5 bases and 6 bases, in that order; junction bases with no gene match: 8. The sample belongs to a study of beta chain features in type 1 diabetes. Per donor, one heparinised blood draw averaged approximately 110 mL. Expressed TCRB transcripts were sequenced, since all the RNA that had been isolated was reverse transcribed. Assay: immunoSEQ multiplex PCR; the TCRdb copy retains only in-frame clones and omits some. The repertoire holds around 310,000 clones, approximately 10% seen once, with 0.015% in the top ten.

This sequence was found in a woman in her 30s in good health. The material sequenced was naive CD4+ T cells from blood. This chain connects TRBV25-1 to TRBJ1-4; 8 nucleotides agree with TRBD1. The CDR3, as DNA: TGTGCCAGCAGTCACGGACAGGGTGGTGATGAAAAACTGTTTTTT. Encoded protein: CASSHGQGGDEKLFF.